This entry lists 10 T cell receptor beta chains sequenced from one sample in a study of blood T cell repertoires in COVID-19. Assay: immunoSEQ multiplex PCR; the TCRdb copy retains only in-frame clones and omits some. The sample includes fewer than 400,000 clones, 85% to 95% seen only once; the top ten take 3.5% to 5%. Sequenced: PBMCs or T cells enriched from blood (not recorded which). Receptors originate from a woman younger than 45 who had been exposed to COVID-19.

The chain employs TRBV2 and TRBJ2-7; D is possibly TRBD1 (6 bases). This CDR3 spans 14 amino acids. Trimming removed 4 bases from V and 1 base from J, with 11 bases in between. Germline loops: CDR1 SNHLY, CDR2 FYNNEI. Here the CDR3 DNA reads TGTGCCAGCAGTGCCGGGACAATGTCCTACGAGCAGTACTTC. The encoded protein is CASSAGTMSYEQYF.

The rearrangement uses TRBV5-1 and TRBJ2-1; D is unresolved. V lost 1 base, J lost 5 bases, and 4 bases lay in between. Germline CDR1 is SGHRS and CDR2 is YFSETQ. The CDR3 is 12 amino acids. The DNA for the CDR3 is TGCGCCAGCAGCTTGCTCGACAATGAGCAGTTCTTC. Its translation: CASSLLDNEQFF.

This chain uses TRBV5-1 with TRBJ2-7; weak D call: TRBD1 (5 bases). V was trimmed by 1 base and J by 6 bases, leaving 14 bases between them. The CDR3 runs to 14 residues. Germline V lookup: CDR1 SGHRS, CDR2 YFSETQ. CDR3 region: CASSLWLKGSEQYF. The CDR3 DNA reads TGCGCCAGCAGCTTGTGGTTAAAGGGGTCCGAGCAGTACTTC.

The V gene is TRBV12-3 or TRBV12-4, the J gene TRBJ2-7, with unresolved D. This CDR3 is 12 amino acids long. V lost 4 bases to trimming and J lost 3 bases, with 7 bases between them. This chain's CDR3 is CASSSTGYEQYF. The CDR3 bases are TGTGCCAGCAGTTCAACCGGCTACGAGCAGTACTTC.

This rearrangement joins TRBV9 to TRBJ1-2; no firm D call. The CDR3 loop spans 15 amino acids. CDR1 is SGDLS, CDR2 YYNGEE, per germline. V was shortened by 0 bases and J by 2 bases, with 11 bases between the two germline ends. The CDR3 protein is CASSVAGGRNYGYTF. The CDR3 DNA follows: TGTGCCAGCAGCGTAGCCGGTGGGAGAAACTATGGCTACACCTTC.

This clone was observed a single time. The chain uses TRBV6-5 and TRBJ1-2, with 8 nucleotides matching TRBD1. This CDR3 comprises 14 residues. V was clipped by 6 bases and J by 5 bases; unmatched bases: 8. Germline-derived CDR1 and CDR2 are MNHEY and SVGAGI. The CDR3 region is CASRDRAKLYGYTF. In DNA form, the CDR3 reads TGTGCCAGCAGGGACAGGGCTAAATTGTATGGCTACACCTTC.

The CDR3 region is CASSVRDRHTGELFF. CDR3 DNA: TGTGCCAGCAGCGTCCGGGACAGGCACACCGGGGAGCTGTTTTTT. This sequence joins TRBV7-6 and TRBJ2-2, with 8 bases matching TRBD1. V lost 5 bases to trimming and J lost 3 bases; unmatched junction nucleotides: 5. CDR1 is SGHVS and CDR2 is FNYEAQ in the germline V gene. The CDR3 loop spans 15 amino acids.

The J gene is TRBJ2-3, the V gene TRBV20-1, with D unresolved. The CDR3 loop spans 13 amino acids. Between the trimmed V and J ends, which lost 3 bases and 1 base, there was a span of 8 bases. The germline CDR1 and CDR2 sequences are DFQATT and SNEGSKA (reference sequence). The CDR3 sequence: CSASFIGTDTQYF. CDR3 sequence (DNA): TGCAGTGCTAGTTTCATAGGCACAGATACGCAGTATTTT.

V is TRBV2 and J is TRBJ1-1; D not resolved. From germline, CDR1 is SNHLY and CDR2 FYNNEI. V was pared by 4 bases and J by 0 bases, with 15 bases between. The CDR3 spans 16 residues. The DNA for the CDR3 is TGTGCCAGCAGTGGGCGGGCAGGACGAATGAACACTGAAGCTTTCTTT. It encodes CASSGRAGRMNTEAFF.

This chain joins TRBV7-9 and TRBJ2-2, with a weak D call TRBD2 (7 bases). V was clipped by 2 bases and J by 2 bases, with 15 bases between them. CDR1 is SEHNR, CDR2 FQNEAQ, per germline (reference sequence). The length of the CDR3 is 17 residues. CDR3 sequence: CASSLKGGLRNTGELFF. The CDR3 DNA follows: TGTGCCAGCAGCTTAAAGGGGGGGCTTCGAAACACCGGGGAGCTGTTTTTT. Filled out from reference TRBV7-9 and TRBJ2-2, the complete variable domain reads DTGVSQNPRHKITKRGQNVTFRCDPISEHNRLYWYRQTLGQGPEFLTYFQNEAQLEKSRLLSDRFSAERPKGSFSTLEIQRTEQGDSAMYLCASSLKGGLRNTGELFFGEGSRLTVL.